The 3 T cell receptor beta chains presented below share a single source sample, sequenced in a study of radiation and T cells in renal cell carcinoma. The method was immunoSEQ multiplex PCR; TCRdb's version includes in-frame clones alone and lacks a portion of them. This sample has about 140,000 clones, with around four fifths found just once. Time point noted: baseline pretreatment blood. Treatment noted: 15 Gy SBRT to primary tumor, nephrectomy 4 weeks later. Specimen: blood, collected from a patient whose treatment included radiotherapy and nephrectomy. The origin of the receptors is a woman between 50 and 59 years old with renal cell carcinoma.

The chain has TRBV7-2 and TRBJ1-1; unclear D gene. The CDR3 totals 13 residues. The V end was cut by 1 base, the J end by 1 base, with 4 bases between. The germline CDR1 and CDR2 sequences are SGHTA and FQGNSA. Here the CDR3 DNA reads TGTGCCAGCAGCTTAGTTCGGAACACTGAAGCTTTCTTT. Amino acids: CASSLVRNTEAFF.

CDR3: CASSMIGVENTEAFF. CDR3 coding DNA: TGTGCCAGTAGTATGATCGGGGTCGAGAACACTGAAGCTTTCTTT. This chain joins TRBV19 and TRBJ1-1, with D uncertain. Per germline, CDR1 LNHDA and CDR2 SQIVND (reference sequence). V gave up 3 bases and J gave up 1 base, with 12 bases separating them. The CDR3 spans 15 residues.

This clone was picked up one time. The chain combines TRBV7-2 with TRBJ2-7; no clear D. The CDR3 is 13 residues long. Germline CDR1 reads SGHTA; CDR2 reads FQGNSA. V was shortened by 5 bases and J by 2 bases, with 10 bases between the two germline ends. CDR3 residues: CASSRVGTYEQYF. The CDR3 coding sequence is TGTGCCAGCAGCCGAGTAGGGACCTACGAGCAGTACTTC. Complete variable domain (other parts from reference TRBV7-2 and TRBJ2-7): GAGVSQSPSNKVTEKGKDVELRCDPISGHTALYWYRQSLGQGLEFLIYFQGNSAPDKSGLPSDRFSAERTGGSVSTLTIQRTQQEDSAVYLCASSRVGTYEQYFGPGTRLTVT.